The present T cell receptor beta chain was sequenced within a study of early T cells in non-severe SARS-CoV-2 infection. For the study at large: Sequenced bulk RNA came from whole blood that was unsorted, and chains were unpaired. General study findings and limits: Database matching using VDJdb favored anti-spike CD8 responses, with private and CD4 specificities left missing.

Unique molecular identifiers tagged individual cDNA molecules. TCRdb re-called the 5' RACE reads with MiXCR, one entry per CDR3 protein. The sample holds 25,000 to 30,000 distinct CDR3 sequences; about 4.6% are singletons and the top ten take 10%. Germline lookup yields CDR1 SNHLY and CDR2 FYNNEI. CDR3 size: 15 residues. V gave up 1 base and J gave up 3 bases, with 12 bases separating them. Many counts were recorded for this clonotype. The antigen is undetermined. This sequence was found in an adult who was a healthcare worker with PCR-confirmed SARS-CoV-2 infection or an uninfected control (not recorded which). This chain connects TRBV2 to TRBJ2-5; the D gene could be TRBD1 or TRBD2 (7 bases each). Material: whole blood. CDR3 DNA sequence: TGTGCCAGCAGTGAAGAGACAGGGAGGGAAGAGACCCAGTACTTC. Its translation: CASSEETGREETQYF.